The 19 T cell receptor beta chains below come from one sample, sequenced in a study of cytomegalovirus exposure and HLA in healthy donors. The PCR ran on 60 Vbeta and 13 Jbeta primers. Libraries were prepared by immunoSEQ multiplex PCR; TCRdb keeps only in-frame clonotypes and omits some of them. This sample's table has approximately 110,000 clones. The sequenced material came from PBMCs. The receptors here all came from a young man in good health and CMV-seronegative.

This chain links TRBV29-1 with TRBJ1-1, with D possibly TRBD1 on 5 matching bases. The V end was cut by 7 bases, the J end by 11 bases, with 32 bases between. The CDR3 has 16 residues. Germline loops: CDR1 SQVTM, CDR2 ANQGSEA. This chain's CDR3 is CSATTPPGTPSFGAFF. Here the CDR3 DNA reads TGCAGCGCCACTACCCCTCCCGGGACTCCTTCCTTCGGGGCTTTCTTT.

The CDR3 loop is CARIPGTSGPYEQYF. The CDR3 DNA reads as TGTGCCAGGATCCCGGGGACTAGCGGACCCTACGAGCAGTACTTC. The chain joins TRBV2 to TRBJ2-7, with 11 bases matching TRBD2. V lost 9 bases, J lost 2 bases, and 9 bases stayed unmatched. Germline V gene lookup returns CDR1 SNHLY and CDR2 FYNNEI. CDR3 length: 15 residues.

The chain combines TRBV28 with TRBJ1-5; no firm D call. The CDR3 length is 15 residues. CDR1 MDHEN and CDR2 SYDVKM come from the germline V gene. Trimming removed 6 bases at V and 1 base at J, with 13 bases between. The CDR3 DNA reads as TGTGCCAGCAGATTGGTTCGGTTGAGCAATCAGCCCCAGCATTTT. As protein: CASRLVRLSNQPQHF. The whole variable domain, remainder taken from reference TRBV28 and TRBJ1-5, is DVKVTQSSRYLVKRTGEKVFLECVQDMDHENMFWYRQDPGLGLRLIYFSYDVKMKEKGDIPEGYSVSREKKERFSLILESASTNQTSMYLCASRLVRLSNQPQHFGDGTRLSIL.

The chain combines TRBV10-2 with TRBJ1-1; D is possibly TRBD1 (5 bases). Trimming took 0 bases from V and 5 from J, leaving 7 bases between them. Germline V lookup: CDR1 WSHSY, CDR2 SAAADI. The length of the CDR3 is 13 residues. In DNA, the CDR3 is TGCGCCAGCAGTGAGTCGACAGCTACTGAAGCTTTCTTT. Protein sequence: CASSESTATEAFF.

This chain uses TRBV13 with TRBJ2-7, with TRBD2 matching 8 bases. CDR3 length: 16 residues. In germline, CDR1 is PRHDT, CDR2 FYEKMQ (reference sequence). The ends lost 4 bases at V and 5 bases at J; junction bases unmatched: 13. The CDR3 nucleotides are TGTGCCAGCAGCTCCAATATAGCGGGACTGCCCCACGAGCAGTACTTC. Translation: CASSSNIAGLPHEQYF.

The chain links TRBV5-1 to TRBJ1-1, with D maybe TRBD1 (5 bases). Trimming stripped 2 bases from V and 1 base from J, with 15 bases between. The CDR3 spans 16 residues. Germline lookup yields CDR1 SGHRS and CDR2 YFSETQ. Here the CDR3 DNA reads TGCGCCAGCAGCTTAAACCCCTCGGGGGGGAACACTGAAGCTTTCTTT. This sequence encodes CASSLNPSGGNTEAFF. Complete variable domain (other parts from reference TRBV5-1 and TRBJ1-1): KAGVTQTPRYLIKTRGQQVTLSCSPISGHRSVSWYQQTPGQGLQFLFEYFSETQRNKGNFPGRFSGRQFSNSRSEMNVSTLELGDSALYLCASSLNPSGGNTEAFFGQGTRLTVV.

The chain carries TRBV10-3 and TRBJ1-5, with D possibly being TRBD1 (5 bases). CDR1 is ENHRY and CDR2 is SYGVKD in the germline V gene. The V and J ends lost 4 bases and 3 bases respectively, with 10 bases between them. The CDR3 runs 14 residues. The CDR3 spells CAISAGLNNQPQHF. DNA of the CDR3: TGTGCCATCAGTGCGGGACTGAACAATCAGCCCCAGCATTTT.

The chain uses TRBV4-2 and TRBJ1-4, with unresolved D. CDR1 LGHNA and CDR2 YNFKEQ come from the germline V gene. The CDR3 length is 16 residues. Deletions cut 2 bases from V and 0 bases from J, with 10 bases between. The CDR3 reads CASSQRRQATNEKLFF. For the CDR3, the DNA is TGTGCCAGCAGCCAACGTCGACAAGCAACTAATGAAAAACTGTTTTTT.

The chain links TRBV19 to TRBJ1-4; no clear D gene. V dropped 3 bases and J dropped 7 bases, with 9 bases sitting between them. The CDR3 runs to 13 residues. Germline V gene data show CDR1 as LNHDA and CDR2 as SQIVND (reference sequence). CDR3 amino acids: CASSMRAGEKLFF. In DNA form, the CDR3 reads TGTGCCAGTAGTATGAGGGCGGGTGAAAAACTGTTTTTT.

Here the CDR3 DNA reads TGTGCCAGCAGCTCGGTGATTCGGTACGAGCAGTACTTC. The encoded protein is CASSSVIRYEQYF. The chain links TRBV11-2 to TRBJ2-7; the D is unclear. Trimming took 4 bases from V and 4 from J, leaving 11 bases between them. The CDR3 contains 13 residues. Germline CDR1 SGHAT, CDR2 FQNNGV. Full variable domain (remainder filled in from reference TRBV11-2 and TRBJ2-7): EAGVAQSPRYKIIEKRQSVAFWCNPISGHATLYWYQQILGQGPKLLIQFQNNGVVDDSQLPKDRFSAERLKGVDSTLKIQPAKLEDSAVYLCASSSVIRYEQYFGPGTRLTVT.

Concerning this clone itself: Different DNA sequences within this sample yield the same CDR3. V is TRBV10-3 and J is TRBJ1-1, with a weak D call TRBD1 (5 bases). The CDR3 is 15 amino acids. Germline V gene lookup returns CDR1 ENHRY and CDR2 SYGVKD. V was trimmed by 2 bases and J by 6 bases, leaving 16 bases between them. CDR3 nucleotide sequence: TGTGCCATCAGTGAGGGAAAGGGGAAAAAGCCTGAAGCTTTCTTT. It specifies CAISEGKGKKPEAFF.

The J gene is TRBJ1-5, the V gene TRBV5-5; D possibly corresponds to TRBD1 (5 bases). V was clipped by 0 bases and J by 8 bases, with 6 bases between them. CDR1 and CDR2 (germline): SGHKS, YYEKEE (reference sequence). This CDR3 contains 12 residues. CDR3 residues: CASSLGGEPQHF. The CDR3 nucleotides are TGTGCCAGCAGCTTGGGGGGGGAGCCCCAGCATTTT.

J is TRBJ1-3 and V is TRBV27; TRBD1 aligns across 11 bases. V dropped 5 bases and J dropped 4; count of bases not matched to a gene: 4. CDR3 length equals 15 residues. Germline assignment: CDR1 MNHEY and CDR2 SMNVEV (reference sequence). The CDR3, as DNA: TGTGCCAGCAGTCCGGACAGGGGGCAAGGAAACACCATATATTTT. This gives the protein CASSPDRGQGNTIYF.

The V gene is TRBV5-1, the J gene TRBJ2-3; 11 bases are a match to TRBD2. V lost 0 bases and J lost 2; bases outside the gene matches: 11. The V gene's germline CDR1 is SGHRS and CDR2 YFSETQ. This CDR3 comprises 19 residues. As DNA, the CDR3 is TGCGCCAGCAGCTTGGCCGGGTCGACTAGCGGGGATGACACAGATACGCAGTATTTT. Protein product: CASSLAGSTSGDDTDTQYF.

This chain's CDR3 is CASSPTWEGPPGNEQFF. The CDR3 nucleotides are TGTGCCAGCTCACCTACGTGGGAGGGCCCTCCGGGCAATGAGCAGTTCTTC. The chain carries TRBV18 and TRBJ2-1, with 7 bases that match TRBD2. Germline CDR1 and CDR2: KGHSH and LQKENI. This CDR3 is 17 amino acids long. Trimming cost V 3 bases and J 6 bases; bases outside gene matches: 14.

The rearrangement links TRBV2 to TRBJ2-7; 8 nucleotides line up with TRBD1. Germline lookup yields CDR1 SNHLY and CDR2 FYNNEI. The junction had 11 bases not matched to a gene; V was cut back by 8 bases and J by 5 bases. This CDR3 has 14 amino acids. The CDR3 loop reads CASFPRTGRHEQYF. For the CDR3, the DNA is TGTGCCAGCTTCCCTCGGACAGGGCGGCACGAGCAGTACTTC.

This chain links TRBV7-3 with TRBJ2-5; D ambiguous. The J call may be in error: the DNA end matches TRBJ2-7 better. This CDR3 is 14 amino acids long. Germline-derived CDR1 and CDR2 are SGHTA and FQGTGA. Written as DNA, the CDR3 is TGTGCCAGCTCCACGCCCGGTTTTCCCTACGAGCAGTACTTC. Its translation is CASSTPGFPYEQYF.

V gene TRBV4-1 combines with J gene TRBJ2-7, with TRBD1 matching over 7 bases. The CDR3 totals 15 residues. Germline trimming cut 3 bases from V and 2 bases from J; bases unmatched to any gene: 7. Per germline, CDR1 MGHRA and CDR2 YSYEKL. CDR3 region: CASSHETGTPYEQYF. In nucleotides, the CDR3 is TGCGCCAGCAGCCATGAGACAGGGACCCCCTACGAGCAGTACTTC.

This rearrangement joins TRBV7-2 to TRBJ2-1; 10 nucleotides line up with TRBD2. After removal of 1 base from V and 7 bases from J, the junction contained 4 bases not matched to a gene. The CDR3 is made up of 15 amino acids. The germline V gene has CDR1 SGHTA and CDR2 FQGNSA. This CDR3 reads CASSLGTSGLNEQFF. The CDR3 region has the DNA TGTGCCAGCAGCTTAGGGACTAGCGGTCTAAATGAGCAGTTCTTC.